The T cell receptor beta chain under discussion was sequenced for a study of metastatic and nonmetastatic thyroid tumors. Looking at the study overall: Thyroid patients, malignant and benign, had repertoires compared across blood and tumor or nodule tissue. Broader study findings: Malignant thyroid tumors reportedly had TCR beta diversity that was significantly higher than in benign nodules, in blood and tumor.

TCRdb reanalyzed the PCR reads via MiXCR. The sample includes about 3,500 clones, 35% to 40% of them seen just once. Of note for this clone: Its antigen is as yet unknown.

Patients had received no treatment of any kind before thyroid surgery. Trimming shortened V by 1 base and J by 5 bases, and 11 bases separated the two germline ends. The CDR3 is made up of 14 amino acids. This receptor was obtained from a male donor with papillary thyroid cancer or a benign thyroid nodule (not recorded which). Some clones in this sample may be carry-over from other donors' samples. The chain combines TRBV12-3 or TRBV12-4 with TRBJ1-2; D perhaps matches TRBD1 (5 bases). The sequencing sample was made of adjacent normal tissue. CDR3 nucleotide sequence: TGTGCCAGCAGTTTAGAGCGGGGCCAATATGGCTACACCTTC. It codes for CASSLERGQYGYTF.